This passage covers 25 T cell receptor beta chains from one sample sequenced in a study of Ad26.COV2.S vaccination and SARS-CoV-2 variants (dated by TCRdb to about 2021). The library was generated by the immunoSEQ multiplex PCR assay. The clones in this table, taken by TCRdb from immuneACCESS, are in-frame only. Not every clone is retained; where verified, under half of the shortfall comes from an unresolved V gene, and the cause of the rest is unknown. For this sample there are around 450,000 clones; approximately 92% appear just once. The ten most abundant clones make up over 9% of the sample. Reading the label with the study, this specimen's treatment or condition is: over 15 received Ad26.COV2.S at low or high dose, single or two shots; a few received placebo; per-sample allocation not given. For vaccine and placebo recipients, the sequenced repertoires came from samples collected on day 63 after the first injection.

The material was peripheral blood, obtained in a trial of Ad26.COV2.S vaccine versus placebo. These receptors were collected from a person aged 18 to 65 who received the Ad26.COV2.S COVID-19 vaccine or a placebo.

The table lists this clone with a count of one. The chain uses TRBV28 and TRBJ2-7, with 8 bases matching TRBD2. Germline V gene lookup returns CDR1 MDHEN and CDR2 SYDVKM. Trimming cost V 5 bases and J 2 bases; bases outside gene matches: 14. This CDR3 has 17 amino acids. DNA of the CDR3: TGTGCCAGCAGTCCCCCAGGCGGCGGGAGGACCACCTACGAGCAGTACTTC. Residues: CASSPPGGGRTTYEQYF.

This chain connects TRBV7-2 to TRBJ2-2; 13 nucleotides agree with TRBD2. The CDR3 contains 18 residues. The germline gives CDR1 SGHTA, CDR2 FQGNSA. Trimming at V came to 5 bases and at J to 5 bases, leaving 11 bases not matched to a gene. The CDR3 nucleotides read TGTGCCAGCAGCCCAACTAGCGGGAGGGCCAGATGGACCGGGGAGCTGTTTTTT. The encoded protein is CASSPTSGRARWTGELFF.

This clone was seen once. This CDR3 is CASSLASASGYNEQFF. The CDR3, as DNA: TGTGCCAGCAGCTTAGCGAGCGCTAGCGGCTACAATGAGCAGTTCTTC. The V call is TRBV7-9, the J call TRBJ2-1; 7 bases are shared with TRBD2. The CDR3 has 16 amino acids. V dropped 0 bases and J dropped 3; count of bases not matched to a gene: 5. In germline, CDR1 is SEHNR, CDR2 FQNEAQ (reference sequence).

The chain recombines TRBV29-1 with TRBJ2-3; TRBD1 matches at 7 bases. The CDR3 is 14 residues long. In germline, CDR1 is SQVTM, CDR2 ANQGSEA. Trimming cost V 7 bases and J 0 bases; bases outside gene matches: 7. This CDR3 reads CSARQGFSTDTQYF. The CDR3 DNA sequence: TGCAGCGCCAGACAGGGATTTAGCACAGATACGCAGTATTTT.

Worth noting for this clone: The identical CDR3 is also encoded by other nucleotide sequences in the sample. V and J are TRBV30 and TRBJ2-7; the D is unclear. Trimming took 0 bases from V and 4 from J, leaving 7 bases between them. Looked up from germline, CDR1 is GTSNPN and CDR2 is SVGIG (reference sequence). The CDR3 sequence is 12 residues long. The CDR3 is CAWSVGPYEQYF. The CDR3, as DNA: TGTGCCTGGAGTGTAGGACCATACGAGCAGTACTTC.

Notes on this clone: Other DNA sequences of this sample code for an identical CDR3. The CDR3 loop is CSASRGRNQPQHF. The DNA for the CDR3 is TGCAGTGCTAGTCGGGGGCGAAATCAGCCCCAGCATTTT. The V call is TRBV20-1, the J call TRBJ1-5, with a weak D call TRBD1 (6 bases). The CDR3 is 13 amino acids. Germline assignment: CDR1 DFQATT and CDR2 SNEGSKA (reference sequence). Trimming removed 3 bases at V and 4 bases at J, with 10 bases between.

The chain employs TRBV6-2 or TRBV6-3 and TRBJ2-7, with 10 bases lining up with TRBD1. The germline V gene encodes CDR1 MNHEY and CDR2 SVGEGT. CDR3 size: 15 residues. Trimming took 1 base from V and 6 from J; bases not matched to a gene: 6. In nucleotides, the CDR3 is TGTGCCAGCAGTTACTACCGGGACAGGGGCGTCGAGCAGTACTTC. Translating it yields CASSYYRDRGVEQYF.

The rearrangement joins TRBV6-1 to TRBJ2-5; D unresolved. The V gene's germline CDR1 is MNHNS and CDR2 SASEGT. V lost 1 base, J lost 1 base, and 10 bases lay in between. The CDR3 sequence is 15 residues long. The DNA for the CDR3 is TGTGCCAGCAGTGAAGGACTCGACTCCCAAGAGACCCAGTACTTC. This translates into CASSEGLDSQETQYF.

The gene calls are TRBV11-3 and TRBJ1-1, with D possibly being TRBD1 (5 bases). Germline loops: CDR1 SGHNT, CDR2 YENEEA. V was pared by 3 bases and J by 1 base, with 6 bases between. The CDR3 contains 13 residues. This chain's CDR3 is CASSFGANTEAFF. DNA for the CDR3: TGTGCCAGCAGCTTTGGGGCGAACACTGAAGCTTTCTTT.

The chain couples TRBV4-3 to TRBJ2-7; 10 nucleotides align to TRBD2. Germline CDR1 LGHNA, CDR2 YSLEER. The CDR3 contains 18 residues. V trimming: 0 bases; J trimming: 4 bases; junction bases outside the gene matches: 12. The CDR3 nucleotides are TGCGCCAGCAGCCAAGAGAGGGAACTAGCGGGATCTCTGTACGAGCAGTACTTC. It encodes CASSQERELAGSLYEQYF.

The CDR3 reads CASSGDRNYEQYF. The CDR3 DNA is TGTGCCAGTAGTGGGGACAGGAACTACGAGCAGTACTTC. The chain uses TRBV19 and TRBJ2-7; 8 bases map to TRBD1. Trimming cost V 5 bases and J 3 bases; bases outside gene matches: 3. Germline V gene sequence: CDR1 LNHDA, CDR2 SQIVND (reference sequence). CDR3 length: 13 residues.

CDR3 sequence reads: CASAEPGVNEPLHF. Here the CDR3 DNA reads TGTGCCAGCGCTGAACCAGGGGTTAACGAACCCCTCCACTTT. The chain recombines TRBV27 with TRBJ1-6; TRBD1 might be the D (6 bases). Trimming stripped 8 bases from V and 12 bases from J, with 20 bases between. Germline assignment: CDR1 MNHEY and CDR2 SMNVEV (reference sequence). The length of the CDR3 is 14 residues.

J is TRBJ2-3 and V is TRBV6-2 or TRBV6-3, with 11 bases that match TRBD2. Germline V gene lookup returns CDR1 MNHEY and CDR2 SVGEGT. This CDR3 is 17 amino acids long. V shed 6 bases and J 0 bases; nucleotides not matched to a gene: 8. This CDR3 reads CASSFLGLAVSTDTQYF. The CDR3 DNA reads as TGTGCCAGCAGCTTCTTGGGACTAGCGGTCAGCACAGATACGCAGTATTTT.

The chain employs TRBV19 and TRBJ2-2; TRBD1 agrees at 8 bases. The CDR3 extends over 17 amino acids. Trimming cost V 10 bases and J 0 bases; bases outside gene matches: 13. From germline, CDR1 is LNHDA and CDR2 SQIVND (reference sequence). The CDR3 bases are TGTGCCATCGCCCCTAGGTCAGGGGGCGCGAACACCGGGGAGCTGTTTTTT. Amino acids: CAIAPRSGGANTGELFF.

The V gene is TRBV5-1, the J gene TRBJ1-1, with 7 bases lining up with TRBD1. Looked up from germline, CDR1 is SGHRS and CDR2 is YFSETQ. The V and J ends lost 2 bases and 1 base, in that order; junction bases with no gene match: 5. The CDR3 contains 15 residues. The CDR3 loop reads CASSFTGAENTEAFF. The CDR3 DNA reads TGCGCCAGCAGCTTCACAGGGGCGGAGAACACTGAAGCTTTCTTT.

Only one count was recorded for this clone. The V gene is TRBV18, the J gene TRBJ1-2; D gene ambiguous. CDR3 length: 15 residues. Germline V CDR1 and CDR2: KGHSH, LQKENI. The V and J ends lost 2 bases and 0 bases respectively, with 10 bases between them. The CDR3 region is CASSPGNVANYGYTF. The CDR3 DNA follows: TGTGCCAGCTCACCAGGGAACGTAGCTAACTATGGCTACACCTTC.

The rearrangement uses TRBV28 and TRBJ2-2, with TRBD2 identical over 8 bases. V was clipped by 7 bases and J by 3 bases; unmatched bases: 4. Germline V gene sequence: CDR1 MDHEN, CDR2 SYDVKM. The CDR3 covers 14 residues. CDR3: CASKSGGYTGELFF. The CDR3 nucleotides are TGTGCCAGCAAAAGCGGGGGCTACACCGGGGAGCTGTTTTTT.

CDR3: CASSYSIGAEAFF. The CDR3 DNA follows: TGTGCCAGCAGTTACTCGATTGGGGCTGAAGCTTTCTTT. This chain joins TRBV6-5 and TRBJ1-1; no clear D gene. This CDR3 spans 13 amino acids. Trimming shortened V by 0 bases and J by 6 bases, and 8 bases separated the two germline ends. Germline assignment: CDR1 MNHEY and CDR2 SVGAGI.

This clone has just one count. The rearrangement uses TRBV2 and TRBJ2-7; D tentatively fits TRBD1 or TRBD2 (5 bases each). V was trimmed by 6 bases and J by 3 bases, leaving 15 bases between them. CDR1 and CDR2 (germline): SNHLY, FYNNEI. The CDR3 is 14 amino acids. The chain's CDR3 is CASRGVEQHYEQYF. The CDR3 nucleotides are TGTGCCAGCAGGGGGGTGGAACAGCACTACGAGCAGTACTTC.

J is TRBJ2-1 and V is TRBV7-2; 11 bases are shared with TRBD1. CDR3 length: 15 amino acids. Looked up from germline, CDR1 is SGHTA and CDR2 is FQGNSA. V shed 5 bases, J shed 7 bases, and the junction held 7 bases outside the gene matches. The CDR3 DNA reads TGTGCCAGCAGCGGACAGGGGGCGCTTGGTAATGAGCAGTTCTTC. It translates to CASSGQGALGNEQFF.

The rearrangement links TRBV3-1 (or the pseudogene TRBV3-2) to TRBJ1-2; D may be TRBD1 (6 bases). CDR1 LGHDT and CDR2 YNNKEL come from the germline V gene (reference sequence). Trimming pared 0 bases from V and 8 bases from J, leaving 16 bases between. This CDR3 region has 15 residues. DNA of the CDR3: TGTGCCAGCAGCCAAGATTTTGGGGGCTCCGGGGGCTACACCTTC. Translating it yields CASSQDFGGSGGYTF.

This sequence joins TRBV7-8 and TRBJ1-2; D gene unclear. Between the trimmed V and J ends, which lost 5 bases and 4 bases, there was a span of 11 bases. This CDR3 comprises 13 residues. Germline assignment: CDR1 SGHVS and CDR2 FQNEAQ. The CDR3 region has the DNA TGTGCCAGCAGCAAAAACGAGATCTATGGCTACACCTTC. Translated: CASSKNEIYGYTF.

This clone has more than one count but fewer than ten. The CDR3 bases are TGCGCCAGCAGCCAAGTCGGACCTTCACCCCTCCACTTT. Its translation is CASSQVGPSPLHF. The chain is built from TRBV4-1 and TRBJ1-6; the D is unclear. CDR1 and CDR2 from the germline V gene are MGHRA and YSYEKL. The CDR3 consists of 13 residues. Trimming shortened V by 1 base and J by 9 bases, and 7 bases separated the two germline ends.

The chain links TRBV6-2 or TRBV6-3 to TRBJ1-4; possible D gene TRBD1, 5 bases. Trimming cost V 6 bases and J 4 bases, with 15 bases left between them. Germline V lookup: CDR1 MNHEY, CDR2 SVGEGT. The CDR3 runs 15 residues. The chain's CDR3 is CASSGSQAFNEKLFF. In DNA form, the CDR3 reads TGTGCCAGCAGCGGGTCACAGGCCTTTAATGAAAAACTGTTTTTT.

The chain recombines TRBV7-2 with TRBJ2-3, with a weak D call TRBD2 (6 bases). Deletions cut 2 bases from V and 5 bases from J, with 14 bases between. The germline CDR1 and CDR2 sequences are SGHTA and FQGNSA. This CDR3 comprises 15 residues. The CDR3 DNA follows: TGTGCCAGCAGCTTATACCGGGAGCGGATAGATACGCAGTATTTT. Translation: CASSLYRERIDTQYF. Complete variable domain (other parts from reference TRBV7-2 and TRBJ2-3): GAGVSQSPSNKVTEKGKDVELRCDPISGHTALYWYRQSLGQGLEFLIYFQGNSAPDKSGLPSDRFSAERTGGSVSTLTIQRTQQEDSAVYLCASSLYRERIDTQYFGPGTRLTVL.